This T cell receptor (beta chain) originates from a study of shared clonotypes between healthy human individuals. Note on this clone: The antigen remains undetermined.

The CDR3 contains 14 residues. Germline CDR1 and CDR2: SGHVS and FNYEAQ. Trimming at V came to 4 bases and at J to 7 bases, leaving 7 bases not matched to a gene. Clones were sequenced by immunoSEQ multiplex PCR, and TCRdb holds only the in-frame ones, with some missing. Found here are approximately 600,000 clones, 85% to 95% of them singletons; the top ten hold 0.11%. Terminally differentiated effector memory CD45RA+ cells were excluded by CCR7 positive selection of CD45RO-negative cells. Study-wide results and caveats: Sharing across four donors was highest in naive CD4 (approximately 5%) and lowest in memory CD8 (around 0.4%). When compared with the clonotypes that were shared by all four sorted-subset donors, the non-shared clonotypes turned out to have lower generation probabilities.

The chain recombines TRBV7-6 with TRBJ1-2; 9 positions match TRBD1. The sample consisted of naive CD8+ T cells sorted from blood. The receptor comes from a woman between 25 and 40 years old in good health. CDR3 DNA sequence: TGTGCCAGCAGCTCTACCGACAGGGGGGGTGGCTACACCTTC. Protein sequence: CASSSTDRGGGYTF.